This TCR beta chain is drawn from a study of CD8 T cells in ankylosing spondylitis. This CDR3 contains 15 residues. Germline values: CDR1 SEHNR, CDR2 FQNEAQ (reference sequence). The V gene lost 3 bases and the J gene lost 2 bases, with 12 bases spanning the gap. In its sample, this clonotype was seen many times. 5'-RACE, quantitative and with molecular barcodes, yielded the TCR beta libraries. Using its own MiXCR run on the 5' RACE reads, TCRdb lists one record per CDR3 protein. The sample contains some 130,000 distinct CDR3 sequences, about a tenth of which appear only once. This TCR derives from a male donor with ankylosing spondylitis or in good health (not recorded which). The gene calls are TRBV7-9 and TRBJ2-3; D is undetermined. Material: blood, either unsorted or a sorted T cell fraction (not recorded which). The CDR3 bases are TGTGCCAGCAGCTTTGCCATGTACCCCACAGATACGCAGTATTTT. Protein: CASSFAMYPTDTQYF. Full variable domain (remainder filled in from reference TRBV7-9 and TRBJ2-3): DTGVSQNPRHKITKRGQNVTFRCDPISEHNRLYWYRQTLGQGPEFLTYFQNEAQLEKSRLLSDRFSAERPKGSFSTLEIQRTEQGDSAMYLCASSFAMYPTDTQYFGPGTRLTVL.